The 26 T cell receptor beta chains below come from one sample, sequenced in a study of control samples from healthy donors and cancer patients (dated by TCRdb to about 2020). Library preparation used the immunoSEQ multiplex PCR assay. The table comes from immuneACCESS by way of TCRdb, which keeps in-frame sequences with V and J called. Part of the clones is missing from these tables; in studies checked, under half for an unresolved V gene and the rest for unknown reasons. This sample has about 90,000 clones in its table, and just over 90% of those were observed once. More than 3.5% of the sample is in the top ten clones. Sequencing used blood. All receptors derive from a woman aged 18-29 years in good health.

The chain combines TRBV2 with TRBJ1-5, with D maybe TRBD1 (5 bases). The CDR3 loop spans 12 amino acids. The germline CDR1 and CDR2 sequences are SNHLY and FYNNEI. The V end was cut by 2 bases, the J end by 9 bases, with 8 bases between. The CDR3 DNA reads TGTGCCAGCAGTGAAATAGGGGCGCCCCAGCATTTT. Translation gives CASSEIGAPQHF.

For the CDR3, the DNA is TGTGCCACCAGCAGAGGGGGCAGAACCAACACTGGCTACACCTTC. The encoded protein is CATSRGGRTNTGYTF. The chain combines TRBV15 with TRBJ1-2, with D possibly being TRBD1 (5 bases). Germline V lookup: CDR1 LNHNV, CDR2 YYDKDF (reference sequence). V was cut by 1 base and J by 7 bases, with 16 bases left in between. CDR3 size: 15 residues.

The V call is TRBV7-6, the J call TRBJ2-6; TRBD1 matches at 7 bases. The length of the CDR3 is 17 residues. Germline assignment: CDR1 SGHVS and CDR2 FNYEAQ. The J segment lost 2 bases and the V segment lost 5 bases, leaving 9 bases of the junction unmatched. CDR3 DNA sequence: TGTGCCAGCAGCCCACAGGGGTCCTCGGCTGGGGCCAACGTCCTGACTTTC. This encodes CASSPQGSSAGANVLTF. Supplemented by reference TRBV7-6 and TRBJ2-6, the full variable domain reads GAGVSQSPRYKVTKRGQDVALRCDPISGHVSLYWYRQALGQGPEFLTYFNYEAQQDKSGLPNDRFSAERPEGSISTLTIQRTEQRDSAMYRCASSPQGSSAGANVLTFGAGSRLTVL.

The chain employs TRBV6-4 and TRBJ2-3; 10 nucleotides agree with TRBD2. Germline lookup yields CDR1 MRHNA and CDR2 SNTAGT. The CDR3 has 15 residues. Trimming removed 5 bases from V and 4 bases from J; junction bases left unmatched: 6. The CDR3 DNA sequence: TGTGCCAGCAGTCTCAGCGGGGGGGCCGCAGATACGCAGTATTTT. This codes for CASSLSGGAADTQYF.

V is TRBV5-6 and J is TRBJ1-4; D is ambiguous. The CDR3 covers 13 residues. V dropped 0 bases and J dropped 5 bases, with 5 bases sitting between them. Germline loops: CDR1 SGHDT, CDR2 YYEEEE. CDR3 loop: CASSLAPNEKLFF. The CDR3 bases are TGTGCCAGCAGCTTGGCTCCAAATGAAAAACTGTTTTTT.

V usage is TRBV5-1 and J usage is TRBJ1-5; 7 nucleotides agree with TRBD1. V lost 0 bases and J lost 6; bases outside the gene matches: 3. This CDR3 comprises 14 residues. CDR1 is SGHRS and CDR2 is YFSETQ in the germline V gene. CDR3: CASSLGQGGQPQHF. CDR3 coding DNA: TGCGCCAGCAGCTTGGGACAGGGAGGTCAGCCCCAGCATTTT.

This clone is medium-sized in the sample. The chain carries TRBV5-1 and TRBJ2-5; D is unresolved. The germline V gene has CDR1 SGHRS and CDR2 YFSETQ. The CDR3 has 13 residues. V dropped 0 bases and J dropped 7 bases, with 10 bases sitting between them. The CDR3 DNA is TGCGCCAGCAGCTTGGAGGCAGGCGGGACCCAGTACTTC. Translation: CASSLEAGGTQYF.

The J gene is TRBJ1-2, the V gene TRBV27; D may be TRBD1 (6 bases). Germline V gives CDR1 MNHEY, CDR2 SMNVEV (reference sequence). The CDR3 is 17 residues long. Trimming cost V 0 bases and J 2 bases, with 16 bases left between them. Here the CDR3 DNA reads TGTGCCAGCAGTTTATCCCCGACAGGCCCCCTCAACTATGGCTACACCTTC. It specifies CASSLSPTGPLNYGYTF.

The chain is built from TRBV3-1 (or the pseudogene TRBV3-2) and TRBJ2-5, with 8 bases matching TRBD1. The J segment lost 4 bases and the V segment lost 0 bases, leaving 4 bases of the junction unmatched. The V gene's germline CDR1 is LGHDT and CDR2 YNNKEL (reference sequence). This CDR3 is 15 amino acids long. CDR3 bases: TGTGCCAGCAGCCAAGAACCAGACAGGGGAGAGACCCAGTACTTC. It translates to CASSQEPDRGETQYF.

The CDR3 sequence is CSASREDYGYTF. The CDR3 region has the DNA TGCAGTGCTAGTCGGGAGGACTATGGCTACACCTTC. The gene calls are TRBV20-1 and TRBJ1-2; no clear D gene. Per germline, CDR1 DFQATT and CDR2 SNEGSKA (reference sequence). V was cut by 3 bases and J by 3 bases, with 8 bases left in between. The CDR3 sequence is 12 residues long.

V and J are TRBV29-1 and TRBJ2-7; a weak D match, TRBD2 (6 bases). V was shortened by 4 bases and J by 2 bases, with 18 bases between the two germline ends. The CDR3 sequence is 15 residues long. Germline V lookup: CDR1 SQVTM, CDR2 ANQGSEA. In nucleotides, the CDR3 is TGCAGCGTTGGAGGAGGGAGGACACCGACCTACGAGCAGTACTTC. Its translation: CSVGGGRTPTYEQYF.

This sequence joins TRBV5-4 and TRBJ1-2, with D tentatively TRBD1 (5 bases). The germline gives CDR1 SGHNT, CDR2 YYREEE (reference sequence). V gave up 0 bases and J gave up 5 bases, with 14 bases separating them. This CDR3 region has 15 residues. The CDR3 DNA reads TGTGCCAGCAGCTTGGCCCAGACGGGGGGATATGGCTACACCTTC. It is translated as CASSLAQTGGYGYTF.

V is TRBV12-1 and J is TRBJ2-7; TRBD1 was called by the table and not checked on the DNA. TRBV12-1 is a documented pseudogene. There are 14 residues in the CDR3. CDR3 nucleotide sequence: TGTGCCAGCAGCTTTGTATGGGGCCCCTACGAGCAGTACTTC. Translated: CASSFVWGPYEQYF.

The chain recombines TRBV20-1 with TRBJ2-7; D not certain. The germline gives CDR1 DFQATT, CDR2 SNEGSKA (reference sequence). CDR3 size: 11 residues. With 0 bases removed from V and 5 bases from J, the gap between germline ends came to 5 bases. The CDR3 is CSARDNHEQYF. CDR3 bases: TGCAGTGCTAGAGATAACCACGAGCAGTACTTC.

The V call is TRBV7-9, the J call TRBJ2-2, with D unresolved. This CDR3 comprises 12 residues. Germline lookup yields CDR1 SEHNR and CDR2 FQNEAQ (reference sequence). V was shortened by 6 bases and J by 7 bases, with 9 bases between the two germline ends. The CDR3 loop reads CASRGASGELFF. In DNA form, the CDR3 reads TGTGCCAGCAGAGGCGCTAGCGGGGAGCTGTTTTTT.

This chain uses TRBV9 with TRBJ1-6; 7 bases align to TRBD1. This CDR3 spans 15 amino acids. J was trimmed by 9 bases and V by 3 bases; bases with no gene match: 9. CDR1 is SGDLS, CDR2 YYNGEE, per germline. The chain's CDR3 is CASSGQGSGISPLHF. In DNA, the CDR3 is TGTGCCAGCAGCGGACAGGGTAGTGGAATTTCACCCCTCCACTTT. The whole variable domain, remainder taken from reference TRBV9 and TRBJ1-6, is DSGVTQTPKHLITATGQRVTLRCSPRSGDLSVYWYQQSLDQGLQFLIQYYNGEERAKGNILERFSAQQFPDLHSELNLSSLELGDSALYFCASSGQGSGISPLHFGNGTRLTVT.

The rearrangement joins TRBV7-8 to TRBJ2-3; D possibly matches TRBD1 or TRBD2 (5 bases each). Trimming left V 0 bases short and J 4 bases short, with 14 bases between. The germline gives CDR1 SGHVS, CDR2 FQNEAQ. The CDR3 loop spans 16 amino acids. CDR3 bases: TGTGCCAGCAGCTTAGCGCGAGGGGCTGGGGCAGATACGCAGTATTTT. Residues: CASSLARGAGADTQYF.

This chain uses TRBV20-1 with TRBJ2-7; D is undetermined. V was cut by 3 bases and J by 3 bases, with 9 bases left in between. There are 12 residues in the CDR3. Germline loops: CDR1 DFQATT, CDR2 SNEGSKA (reference sequence). The CDR3: CSASEDLYEQYF. The CDR3 DNA follows: TGCAGTGCTAGTGAGGACCTCTACGAGCAGTACTTC.

This sequence joins TRBV29-1 and TRBJ1-4, with unresolved D. CDR1 SQVTM and CDR2 ANQGSEA come from the germline V gene. The CDR3 covers 13 residues. Trimming removed 4 bases at V and 0 bases at J, with 6 bases between. This CDR3 is CSVVDPTNEKLFF. The CDR3 DNA follows: TGCAGCGTTGTGGACCCAACTAATGAAAAACTGTTTTTT.

The genes are TRBV10-3 and TRBJ1-1; 8 bases align to TRBD1. The germline V gene encodes CDR1 ENHRY and CDR2 SYGVKD. The length of the CDR3 is 15 residues. V was pared by 1 base and J by 4 bases, with 5 bases of the junction left unmatched. The CDR3 here is CAISEFTGGTTEAFF. CDR3 sequence (DNA): TGTGCCATCAGTGAGTTCACAGGGGGAACCACTGAAGCTTTCTTT.

The rearrangement links TRBV27 to TRBJ1-3; possibly TRBD1 for D (5 bases). The CDR3 consists of 14 residues. The V gene lost 8 bases and the J gene lost 11 bases, with 22 bases spanning the gap. CDR1 and CDR2 from the germline V gene are MNHEY and SMNVEV (reference sequence). CDR3 sequence: CASGTPGTRGSIYF. The CDR3 coding sequence is TGTGCCAGCGGAACCCCTGGGACTCGGGGGTCCATATATTTT.

In DNA, the CDR3 is TGTGCCAGCAGCCCTGACCGCGGGGAGCTGTTTTTT. Translated, it gives CASSPDRGELFF. This sequence joins TRBV9 and TRBJ2-2; D is uncertain. The CDR3 consists of 12 residues. Germline CDR1 is SGDLS and CDR2 is YYNGEE. V lost 4 bases and J lost 7, with 8 bases in between.

The CDR3 reads CASTLGTPYGYTF. Here the CDR3 DNA reads TGTGCCAGCACCTTAGGGACACCGTATGGCTACACCTTC. The rearrangement links TRBV25-1 to TRBJ1-2, with D possibly being TRBD1 (6 bases). Germline assignment: CDR1 MGHDK and CDR2 SYGVNS. Trimming shortened V by 7 bases and J by 5 bases, and 14 bases separated the two germline ends. The CDR3 is made up of 13 amino acids.

This clone was seen once. This chain joins TRBV12-5 and TRBJ1-5, with D possibly being TRBD1 (5 bases). The CDR3 contains 17 residues. Germline loops: CDR1 LGHNT, CDR2 FRNRAP. With 3 bases removed from V and 2 bases from J, the gap between germline ends came to 17 bases. CDR3 sequence (DNA): TGTGCTAGTGGTTTAGGGACGGAATATATCGGCAATCAGCCCCAGCATTTT. It encodes CASGLGTEYIGNQPQHF.

This clone was found once. An end of the junction does not agree with germline; a read error may underlie this. This chain joins TRBV4-2 and TRBJ1-4; D is ambiguous. Looked up from germline, CDR1 is LGHNA and CDR2 is YNFKEQ. This CDR3 region has 16 residues. Written as DNA, the CDR3 is TGTGCCAGCAGCCGCTCAAGGACGGGAACTTATGAAAAACTGTTTTTT. Its translation is CASSRSRTGTYEKLFF.

This clone came up a few times. The chain uses TRBV7-3 and TRBJ2-1, with D perhaps matching TRBD2 (5 bases). The CDR3 runs to 13 residues. The V end lost 2 bases, the J end lost 6 bases, and 8 bases lay between the germline ends. Germline V lookup: CDR1 SGHTA, CDR2 FQGTGA. CDR3 nucleotide sequence: TGTGCCAGCAGCTTAGACGGGATCAATGAGCAGTTCTTC. Translating gives CASSLDGINEQFF.